The entry that follows covers one T cell receptor (beta chain) sequence. Execution of the assay was at deep level. Only in-frame clones appear in the TCRdb table, and some are missing; sequencing was by immunoSEQ multiplex PCR. This table holds approximately 480,000 clones, about three quarters found once. The data stem from a study of shared clonotypes between healthy human individuals. The unsorted samples took 90 million or so PBMCs to get genomic DNA. This CDR3 contains 17 residues. V dropped 6 bases and J dropped 1; count of bases not matched to a gene: 12. Germline CDR1 and CDR2: MDHEN and SYDVKM.

The receptor's source is a woman aged 40-49 years in good health. Some clones in this sample may be carry-over from other donors' samples. The sequenced sample was PBMCs. The chain has TRBV28 and TRBJ1-1; 9 bases are a match to TRBD1. CDR3 amino acids: CASRTGTGYDRNTEAFF. The CDR3 DNA sequence: TGTGCCAGCAGAACCGGGACAGGGTACGATCGGAACACTGAAGCTTTCTTT. Using reference TRBV28 and TRBJ1-1 for the parts outside the CDR3, the full variable domain is DVKVTQSSRYLVKRTGEKVFLECVQDMDHENMFWYRQDPGLGLRLIYFSYDVKMKEKGDIPEGYSVSREKKERFSLILESASTNQTSMYLCASRTGTGYDRNTEAFFGQGTRLTVV.